This T cell receptor (beta chain) originates from a study of blood T cells in healthy people across ages. This clonotype was seen many times. Its antigen remains unidentified. Through a sample-barcoded 5' primer and a J-beta primer mix, a second PCR was run for roughly 7 to 11 cycles. TCRdb analysed the 5' RACE reads with MiXCR anew, one entry per CDR3 protein. This table holds fewer than 2 million distinct CDR3 sequences, roughly two fifths found once. Notes on the study in general: Per million T cells, the diversity of TCR beta decreased roughly linearly as age advanced.

The V segment lost 5 bases and the J segment 8 bases; nucleotides outside the gene matches: 17. Germline V lookup: CDR1 SQVTM, CDR2 ANQGSEA. The CDR3 is made up of 16 amino acids. Input material: blood. The chain joins TRBV29-1 to TRBJ2-4, with 8 bases matching TRBD1. The TCR was taken from a human donor in good health. The CDR3 spells CSVTGGSNRVVHIQYF. Here the CDR3 DNA reads TGCAGCGTTACAGGGGGTTCTAATAGGGTCGTTCACATTCAGTACTTC. The full variable domain, with the rest looked up from reference TRBV29-1 and TRBJ2-4, is SAVISQKPSRDICQRGTSLTIQCQVDSQVTMMFWYRQQPGQSLTLIATANQGSEATYESGFVIDKFPISRPNLTFSTLTVSNMSPEDSSIYLCSVTGGSNRVVHIQYFGAGTRLSVL.